These 7 T cell receptor beta chains originate from one sample sequenced in a study of CD8+ T cells in alopecia areata. Following RNA extraction, reverse transcription yielded cDNA that acted as the sequencing template. Sequencing used immunoSEQ multiplex PCR; TCRdb keeps in-frame clones, though not all of them. The table lists roughly 70,000 clones, 25% to 30% of them singletons. Treatment defined: oral pan-JAK inhibitor, 5-10 mg twice daily. Sequencing used CD8+ T cells sorted from blood, obtained at week 4, from a patient treated with tofacitinib. The receptors here all came from a human donor with alopecia areata.

J is TRBJ2-3 and V is TRBV7-6, with 8 bases matching TRBD2. The trim removed 5 bases at V and 0 bases at J, leaving 7 bases unmatched. The CDR3 is made up of 16 amino acids. Germline assignment: CDR1 SGHVS and CDR2 FNYEAQ. CDR3 in amino acids: CASSPLPSGSTDTQYF. Here the CDR3 DNA reads TGTGCCAGCAGCCCGTTGCCTAGCGGGAGCACAGATACGCAGTATTTT.

The genes are TRBV11-2 and TRBJ2-1; 10 nucleotides align to TRBD2. V was clipped by 9 bases and J by 4 bases; unmatched bases: 6. Germline CDR1 is SGHAT and CDR2 is FQNNGV. The CDR3 runs 14 residues. CDR3 residues: CASTLAGAYNEQFF. The CDR3 nucleotides read TGTGCCAGTACCCTAGCGGGAGCGTACAATGAGCAGTTCTTC.

The chain carries TRBV29-1 and TRBJ1-2; D may be TRBD1 (5 bases). The germline gives CDR1 SQVTM, CDR2 ANQGSEA. The V and J ends lost 0 bases and 1 base respectively, with 9 bases between them. CDR3 size: 14 residues. This CDR3 is CSVEDSDSNYGYTF. The CDR3 bases are TGCAGCGTTGAAGATTCAGACAGTAACTATGGCTACACCTTC.

CDR3 in amino acids: CASSVGTGGEIYGYTF. CDR3 coding DNA: TGTGCCAGCAGCGTAGGTACGGGGGGCGAGATCTATGGCTACACCTTC. This sequence joins TRBV9 and TRBJ1-2, with D tentatively TRBD1 (6 bases). CDR3 size: 16 residues. The germline gives CDR1 SGDLS, CDR2 YYNGEE. V was trimmed by 0 bases and J by 4 bases, leaving 16 bases between them.

The chain couples TRBV2 to TRBJ1-4; D gene uncertain. The J call is doubtful: the DNA matches TRBJ2-2 better. CDR1 is SNHLY, CDR2 FYNNEI, per germline. This CDR3 has 13 residues. In nucleotides, the CDR3 is TGTGCCAGCAGTGAAGCGCATCGACAGGAGCTGTTTTTT. This codes for CASSEAHRQELFF.

This clone was detected a few times. This rearrangement joins TRBV29-1 to TRBJ2-5; D unclear. CDR1 is SQVTM and CDR2 is ANQGSEA in the germline V gene. This CDR3 is 8 amino acids long. V lost 6 bases to trimming and J lost 5 bases, with 1 base between them. DNA of the CDR3: TGCAGCGTGGAGACCCAGTACTTC. Encoded protein: CSVETQYF.

The chain links TRBV9 to TRBJ2-1; 8 nucleotides line up with TRBD1. The CDR3 covers 15 residues. Germline V gives CDR1 SGDLS, CDR2 YYNGEE. The junction had 5 bases not matched to a gene; V was cut back by 3 bases and J by 3 bases. This chain's CDR3 is CASSGQGAVYNEQFF. The DNA of the CDR3 is TGTGCCAGCAGCGGGCAGGGGGCCGTCTACAATGAGCAGTTCTTC.